The clone carrying this T cell receptor delta chain came up a few times. A far more abundant clone sits one base away, making this likely a read error. Other DNA sequences in the same sample also yield this CDR3. This sample stems from a study of gamma-delta T cells after stem cell transplantation. From germline, CDR1 is GEAIGNYY and CDR2 EKD. There are 18 residues in the CDR3. V was pared by 0 bases and J by 5 bases, with 12 bases of the junction left unmatched. TCRdb reprocessed the RT-PCR reads using CATT. The sample carries thousands of delta-chain clones, about 4.6% recorded once. The clonotype was recovered from a human donor. It is not recorded whose cells these are; they may come from a transplant donor. The V gene is TRDV2, the J gene TRDJ1; 12 positions agree with TRDD3. Material for sequencing was gamma-delta T cells. DNA of the CDR3: TGTGCCTGTGACACCGTACCTGGGGGATACGCAGGGTCTGATAAACTCATCTTT. Residues: CACDTVPGGYAGSDKLIF.